Below are 28 T cell receptor beta chains sequenced from a single sample in a study of cytomegalovirus exposure and HLA in healthy donors. PCR used 60 Vbeta primers and 13 Jbeta primers. This table comes from immunoSEQ multiplex PCR, and its TCRdb copy is limited to in-frame clones, with some not included. The top ten hold over 0.95% of the sample, which has a few hundred thousand clones, more than 85% seen once. Sequenced input: PBMCs. These receptors were collected from a woman between 18 and 29 years old in good health and CMV-seronegative.

The genes are TRBV27 and TRBJ2-7; perhaps TRBD2 as D (5 bases). CDR3 size: 13 residues. Germline V CDR1 and CDR2: MNHEY, SMNVEV (reference sequence). V lost 7 bases and J 6 bases, leaving 16 bases between the germline ends. CDR3 DNA sequence: TGTGCCAGCAAGAAGCACGAGGGCGGCGAGCAGTACTTC. It is translated as CASKKHEGGEQYF.

This chain connects TRBV7-9 to TRBJ1-1; possibly TRBD1 for D (6 bases). Between the trimmed V and J ends, which lost 7 bases and 1 base, there was a span of 13 bases. This CDR3 spans 14 amino acids. Germline loops: CDR1 SEHNR, CDR2 FQNEAQ (reference sequence). CDR3 protein: CASTLAGANTEAFF. The DNA for the CDR3 is TGTGCCAGCACCCTTGCAGGGGCGAACACTGAAGCTTTCTTT.

The chain is built from TRBV14 and TRBJ2-7, with D possibly matching TRBD2 (7 bases). V was cut by 4 bases and J by 6 bases, with 13 bases left in between. CDR1 is SGHDN and CDR2 is FVKESK in the germline V gene. CDR3 size: 13 residues. In nucleotides, the CDR3 is TGTGCCAGCAGCCTAGGACTAGGGGGCGAGCAGTACTTC. Amino acids: CASSLGLGGEQYF.

The chain couples TRBV5-4 to TRBJ2-7; D is possibly TRBD1 (6 bases). The CDR3 has 14 residues. Germline V gene data show CDR1 as SGHNT and CDR2 as YYREEE (reference sequence). Trimming took off 5 bases at V and 5 bases at J, with 17 bases between the two ends. CDR3 in DNA: TGTGCCAGCAGTCCCCGGGACACTTCTCACGAGCAGTACTTC. Protein product: CASSPRDTSHEQYF.

The rearrangement uses TRBV5-4 and TRBJ2-1; 12 bases agree with TRBD2. Per germline, CDR1 SGHNT and CDR2 YYREEE (reference sequence). The CDR3 is 15 residues long. The V gene end was trimmed by 4 bases and the J gene end by 8 bases; junction bases not matched to a gene: 7. The CDR3 loop reads CASSPGTSGLDEQFF. CDR3 coding DNA: TGTGCCAGCAGCCCCGGGACTAGCGGGTTGGATGAGCAGTTCTTC. The full variable domain, in which reference TRBV5-4 and TRBJ2-1 provide the parts outside the CDR3, is ETGVTQSPTHLIKTRGQQVTLRCSSQSGHNTVSWYQQALGQGPQFIFQYYREEENGRGNFPPRFSGLQFPNYSSELNVNALELDDSALYLCASSPGTSGLDEQFFGPGTRLTVL.

The rearrangement links TRBV21-1 to TRBJ1-6; the D call TRBD1 from the table was never checked on the DNA. TRBV21-1 is annotated as a pseudogene. The CDR3 loop spans 16 amino acids. The DNA of the CDR3 is TGTCCTGATACAGGGGCCAGGAGCTCCTATAATTCACCCCTCCACTTT. It specifies CPDTGARSSYNSPLHF.

V is TRBV6-5 and J is TRBJ2-5, with 10 bases matching TRBD1. The trim removed 0 bases at V and 7 bases at J, leaving 8 bases unmatched. Germline V gene lookup returns CDR1 MNHEY and CDR2 SVGAGI. The length of the CDR3 is 16 residues. The DNA of the CDR3 is TGTGCCAGCAGTTACTCGACAGACAGGGGGCGGGGGACCCAGTACTTC. Translated: CASSYSTDRGRGTQYF.

The chain is built from TRBV6-5 and TRBJ2-7, with 9 bases matching TRBD1. This CDR3 contains 13 residues. Looked up from germline, CDR1 is MNHEY and CDR2 is SVGAGI. Trimming removed 7 bases from V and 6 bases from J; junction bases left unmatched: 7. CDR3 residues: CASILQGQGEQYF. In nucleotides, the CDR3 is TGTGCCAGCATCTTACAGGGACAGGGCGAGCAGTACTTC.

This clone was recorded once. This sequence joins TRBV11-3 and TRBJ2-2; 9 nucleotides align to TRBD2. CDR1 and CDR2 from the germline V gene are SGHNT and YENEEA. This CDR3 is 17 amino acids long. The V and J ends lost 0 bases and 8 bases, in that order; junction bases with no gene match: 10. The DNA for the CDR3 is TGTGCCAGCAGCTTAGAAAGGCCTAGCGGGATGCGTGGGGAGCTGTTTTTT. Its protein product is CASSLERPSGMRGELFF.

This chain joins TRBV19 and TRBJ1-5; possibly TRBD1 for D (5 bases). Trimming cost V 4 bases and J 2 bases, with 12 bases left between them. The germline gives CDR1 LNHDA, CDR2 SQIVND (reference sequence). This CDR3 spans 15 amino acids. CDR3: CASSRQGSGNQPQHF. Written as DNA, the CDR3 is TGTGCCAGTAGTAGGCAGGGATCGGGCAATCAGCCCCAGCATTTT.

J is TRBJ1-2 and V is TRBV11-3, with D possibly being TRBD1 (6 bases). This CDR3 spans 13 amino acids. V lost 5 bases and J 7 bases, leaving 14 bases between the germline ends. The V gene's germline CDR1 is SGHNT and CDR2 YENEEA. CDR3 sequence reads: CASSPGGARGYTF. For the CDR3, the DNA is TGTGCCAGCAGCCCTGGGGGGGCGCGTGGCTACACCTTC. Full variable domain (remainder filled in from reference TRBV11-3 and TRBJ1-2): EAGVVQSPRYKIIEKKQPVAFWCNPISGHNTLYWYLQNLGQGPELLIRYENEEAVDDSQLPKDRFSAERLKGVDSTLKIQPAELGDSAVYLCASSPGGARGYTFGSGTRLTVV.

About this clone: One end of the junction is discordant with germline, which a read error may explain. The chain couples TRBV5-1 to TRBJ2-4, with TRBD1 as a possible D gene (6 bases). This CDR3 is 17 amino acids long. Germline CDR1 SGHRS, CDR2 YFSETQ. CDR3 residues: CASSLVYRAQAKNSQYF. CDR3 DNA: TGCGCCAGCAGCTTGGTGTACAGGGCCCAAGCCAAAAACAGTCAGTACTTC.

The rearrangement uses TRBV4-1 and TRBJ1-1; D ambiguous. This CDR3 contains 15 residues. CDR1 is MGHRA and CDR2 is YSYEKL in the germline V gene. The V and J ends lost 1 base and 6 bases respectively, with 15 bases between them. The chain's CDR3 is CASSQVHARAAEAFF. The CDR3 bases are TGCGCCAGCAGCCAAGTTCACGCAAGAGCTGCTGAAGCTTTCTTT.

The chain joins TRBV4-1 to TRBJ2-3; the match to TRBD2 covers 11 bases. CDR3 size: 16 residues. The junction had 7 bases not matched to a gene; V was cut back by 4 bases and J by 4 bases. The V gene's germline CDR1 is MGHRA and CDR2 YSYEKL. The CDR3 is CASSLGLAVTPDTQYF. In nucleotides, the CDR3 is TGCGCCAGCAGCCTGGGACTAGCGGTCACTCCAGATACGCAGTATTTT.

The chain links TRBV19 to TRBJ2-1, with D maybe TRBD2 (5 bases). The CDR3 sequence is 15 residues long. CDR1 is LNHDA and CDR2 is SQIVND in the germline V gene (reference sequence). V lost 6 bases and J lost 0, with 12 bases in between. The CDR3 here is CASSPLGSSYNEQFF. In DNA form, the CDR3 reads TGTGCCAGTAGCCCACTAGGAAGCTCCTACAATGAGCAGTTCTTC.

The chain couples TRBV7-6 to TRBJ2-3; 11 bases fit TRBD2. J was trimmed by 10 bases and V by 1 base; bases with no gene match: 7. Germline values: CDR1 SGHVS, CDR2 FNYEAQ. There are 15 residues in the CDR3. For the CDR3, the DNA is TGTGCCAGCAGCTTAGGAACTAGCGGGAGCGATGCGCAGTATTTT. Translating it yields CASSLGTSGSDAQYF. The variable domain in full, with the rest retrieved from reference TRBV7-6 and TRBJ2-3, is GAGVSQSPRYKVTKRGQDVALRCDPISGHVSLYWYRQALGQGPEFLTYFNYEAQQDKSGLPNDRFSAERPEGSISTLTIQRTEQRDSAMYRCASSLGTSGSDAQYFGPGTRLTVL.

The chain joins TRBV14 to TRBJ2-2, with TRBD2 matching over 8 bases. V shed 0 bases, J shed 7 bases, and the junction held 10 bases outside the gene matches. CDR1 is SGHDN, CDR2 FVKESK, per germline. The CDR3 runs to 17 residues. The CDR3 DNA reads TGTGCCAGCAGCCAAGAAAGAGGTCTCCTAGCGGGCGGGGAGCTGTTTTTT. This sequence encodes CASSQERGLLAGGELFF.

The chain couples TRBV4-2 to TRBJ2-2; maybe TRBD1 (6 bases). This CDR3 is built from 17 residues. Germline CDR1 LGHNA, CDR2 YNFKEQ. The V end was cut by 1 base, the J end by 1 base, with 13 bases between. CDR3 loop: CASSQGSGAENTGELFF. CDR3 DNA sequence: TGTGCCAGCAGCCAAGGGTCAGGGGCCGAGAACACCGGGGAGCTGTTTTTT.

The table lists this clone with a count of one. The junction shows a germline mismatch at one end, possibly a read error. V usage is TRBV7-9 and J usage is TRBJ1-4; D is undetermined. The CDR3 loop spans 12 amino acids. Looked up from germline, CDR1 is SEHNR and CDR2 is FQNEAQ (reference sequence). CDR3 nucleotide sequence: TGTTCCAGCAGCCCCTCTCGGGAAAAACTGTTTTTT. This codes for CSSSPSREKLFF.

J is TRBJ1-1 and V is TRBV14; tentative D call: TRBD1 (5 bases). Germline loops: CDR1 SGHDN, CDR2 FVKESK. This CDR3 has 17 amino acids. The V gene lost 1 base and the J gene lost 4 bases, with 19 bases spanning the gap. The CDR3 is CASSQVIGQPWGTEAFF. CDR3 DNA: TGTGCCAGCAGCCAAGTGATCGGACAACCTTGGGGCACTGAAGCTTTCTTT.

The genes are TRBV11-2 and TRBJ2-5; TRBD1 matches 9 bases. Germline V gene sequence: CDR1 SGHAT, CDR2 FQNNGV. V was pared by 4 bases and J by 12 bases, with 18 bases of the junction left unmatched. The CDR3 has 16 amino acids. CDR3 bases: TGTGCCAGCAGCTCCGCCTCCGGGACAGGGAGAGATGGCGAGTACTTC. It yields the protein CASSSASGTGRDGEYF. Together with reference TRBV11-2 and TRBJ2-5, the CDR3 gives the full variable domain: EAGVAQSPRYKIIEKRQSVAFWCNPISGHATLYWYQQILGQGPKLLIQFQNNGVVDDSQLPKDRFSAERLKGVDSTLKIQPAKLEDSAVYLCASSSASGTGRDGEYFGPGTRLLVL.

CDR3 nucleotide sequence: TGTGCCAGCAGTAGTCGAGGGGGCGCGCCAGATACGCAGTATTTT. It is translated as CASSSRGGAPDTQYF. The chain is built from TRBV6-5 and TRBJ2-3; TRBD1 matches 7 bases. The length of the CDR3 is 15 residues. Germline V gives CDR1 MNHEY, CDR2 SVGAGI. V dropped 5 bases and J dropped 4; count of bases not matched to a gene: 9.

V gene TRBV6-5 combines with J gene TRBJ2-7; the match to TRBD2 covers 9 bases. J gave up 3 bases and V 6 bases, and 9 bases lay outside the gene matches. Germline CDR1 and CDR2: MNHEY and SVGAGI. The CDR3 contains 15 residues. The CDR3 protein is CASSPGAGGDYEQYF. CDR3 DNA: TGTGCCAGCAGCCCCGGGGCGGGAGGGGACTACGAGCAGTACTTC.

The rearrangement links TRBV5-1 to TRBJ2-2; D not certain. This CDR3 is 14 amino acids long. V was clipped by 0 bases and J by 6 bases, with 9 bases between them. The germline gives CDR1 SGHRS, CDR2 YFSETQ. For the CDR3, the DNA is TGCGCCAGCAGCTTGGAGATAGCAGCCGGGGAGCTGTTTTTT. It translates to CASSLEIAAGELFF.

The sample holds a few counts of this clone. CDR3 sequence: CASSIQTGFTDTQYF. The CDR3, as DNA: TGCGCCAGCAGCATACAGACAGGGTTCACAGATACGCAGTATTTT. The chain joins TRBV5-1 to TRBJ2-3, with 7 positions matching TRBD1. V shed 4 bases and J 2 bases; nucleotides not matched to a gene: 7. Looked up from germline, CDR1 is SGHRS and CDR2 is YFSETQ. This CDR3 is built from 15 residues.

V is TRBV7-3 and J is TRBJ2-7, with 8 bases identical to TRBD2. The germline V gene has CDR1 SGHTA and CDR2 FQGTGA. The CDR3 has 13 residues. Unmatched junction bases numbered 5, after V lost 10 bases and J lost 0 bases. The CDR3 sequence is CATPSGFSYEQYF. The DNA for the CDR3 is TGTGCCACTCCTAGCGGGTTCTCCTACGAGCAGTACTTC.

The CDR3 nucleotides are TGTGCCAGCAGCCTACTAGCGGGGGGGGATACGCAGTATTTT. Translation: CASSLLAGGDTQYF. The chain joins TRBV6-1 to TRBJ2-3; 13 bases agree with TRBD2. Germline V gives CDR1 MNHNS, CDR2 SASEGT. After removal of 6 bases from V and 6 bases from J, the junction contained 3 bases not matched to a gene. The CDR3 runs 14 residues.

V is TRBV6-1 and J is TRBJ1-1; D unclear. This CDR3 has 15 amino acids. V was clipped by 4 bases and J by 1 base, with 13 bases between them. Germline loops: CDR1 MNHNS, CDR2 SASEGT. CDR3 DNA: TGTGCCAGCAGTGCCCTTTTGTCGGGGAACACTGAAGCTTTCTTT. Translated: CASSALLSGNTEAFF.